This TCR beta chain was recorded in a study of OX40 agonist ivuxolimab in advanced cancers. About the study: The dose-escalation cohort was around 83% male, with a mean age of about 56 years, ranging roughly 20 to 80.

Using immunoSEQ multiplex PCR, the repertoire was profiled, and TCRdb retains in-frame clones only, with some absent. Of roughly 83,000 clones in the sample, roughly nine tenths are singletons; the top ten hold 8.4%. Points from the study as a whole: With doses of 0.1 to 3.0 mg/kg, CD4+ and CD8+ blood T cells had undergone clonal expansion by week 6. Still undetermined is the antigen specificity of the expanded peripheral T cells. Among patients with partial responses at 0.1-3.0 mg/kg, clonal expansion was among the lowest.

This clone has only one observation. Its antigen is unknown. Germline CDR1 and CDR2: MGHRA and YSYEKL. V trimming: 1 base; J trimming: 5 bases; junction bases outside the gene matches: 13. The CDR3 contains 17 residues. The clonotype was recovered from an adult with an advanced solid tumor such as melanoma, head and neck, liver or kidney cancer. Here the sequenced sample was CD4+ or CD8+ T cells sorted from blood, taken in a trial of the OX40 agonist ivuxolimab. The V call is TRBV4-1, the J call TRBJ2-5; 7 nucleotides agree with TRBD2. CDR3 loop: CASSQAYALLAMETQYF. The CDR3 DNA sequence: TGCGCCAGCAGCCAAGCATATGCTTTACTAGCGATGGAGACCCAGTACTTC.